The TCR beta chain described here comes from a study of T cell repertoires in cytomegalovirus infection. This clonotype was observed a few times. The antigen remains undetermined. Overall study findings and caveats: HLA-C-restricted CMV clonotypes gave the most frequent clonotype in two of eight donors.

V dropped 7 bases and J dropped 0 bases, with 12 bases sitting between them. CDR3 size: 14 residues. From germline, CDR1 is SEHNR and CDR2 FQNEAQ (reference sequence). MiXCR was run by TCRdb on the reads, yielding one entry per CDR3 protein. The sample holds roughly 150,000 distinct CDR3 sequences, over 15% seen once. The sequence came from a human donor in good health (CMV status not recorded). Some clones in this sample may be carry-over from other donors' samples. The chain uses TRBV7-9 and TRBJ1-1; D is ambiguous. Specimen: CD8+ T cells from PBMCs. The CDR3 reads CASTDGPMNTEAFF. CDR3 bases: TGTGCCAGCACCGATGGCCCCATGAACACTGAAGCTTTCTTT.